This section outlines one T cell receptor beta chain sequence together with its context. Antigen unknown. CDR1 and CDR2 (germline): MDHEN, SYDVKM. The CDR3 is 14 residues long. Trimming pared 3 bases from V and 8 bases from J, leaving 13 bases between. Donors came from a validation cohort of 90 to 150 subjects, distinct from the first 666-subject cohort. The data were obtained in a study of cytomegalovirus exposure and HLA in healthy donors. Study results and limitations: It was found in a later analysis that first-cohort TCR clusters tended to co-occur in the 120 validation repertoires. Three chains tied to CMV proved CMV antigen-specific in vitro.

Repertoires were generated with immunoSEQ multiplex PCR, while TCRdb's copy carries only in-frame clones and drops some. The table records about 400,000 clones, more than 80% of them present only once. The clonotype was recovered from a woman younger than 30 in good health and CMV-seronegative. The chain couples TRBV28 to TRBJ1-4, with D perhaps TRBD1 (6 bases). What was sequenced was PBMCs. Here the CDR3 reads CASSLGRGREKLFF. The CDR3 DNA reads TGTGCCAGCAGTTTGGGCAGGGGTCGGGAAAAACTGTTTTTT.